A single T cell receptor (beta chain) is shown here with its context. These data belong to a study of technical replicates of blood from a few donors. Libraries were prepared by immunoSEQ multiplex PCR; TCRdb keeps only in-frame clonotypes and omits some of them. The data hold about 60,000 clones, with approximately 83% observed a single time. This CDR3 region has 15 residues. The V gene end was trimmed by 6 bases and the J gene end by 7 bases; junction bases not matched to a gene: 12. Germline assignment: CDR1 SGHTA and CDR2 FQGNSA. The chain employs TRBV7-2 and TRBJ2-1, with 7 bases that match TRBD1. Sequences were obtained from PBMCs. This TCR was sampled from a human donor in good health. Some clones in this sample may be carry-over from other donors' samples. CDR3 nucleotides: TGTGCCAGCAGTATACAGGGGTACGGTAAAAATGAGCAGTTCTTC. Translated: CASSIQGYGKNEQFF.